Detailed here is one T cell receptor (beta chain). Its antigen is not known. The sample belongs to a study of Ad26.COV2.S vaccination and SARS-CoV-2 variants. Study-level findings and limits: Assessments of TCR breadth and depth may have underestimated the total T cell responses. Participants given vaccine showed non-spike TCR breadth similar to that of placebo recipients. Placebo recipients had lower spike-specific TCR breadth than vaccine recipients.

Trimming shortened V by 3 bases and J by 6 bases, and 13 bases separated the two germline ends. Germline CDR1 is SGDLS and CDR2 is YYNGEE. The CDR3 is 14 residues long. TCRdb's table, derived via immunoSEQ multiplex PCR, lists solely in-frame clones and lacks some. The sample includes about 350,000 clones, 92% of them seen just once. The sequence was obtained from a human donor who had recovered from COVID-19. The specimen was peripheral blood, collected after recovery from COVID-19. The chain employs TRBV9 and TRBJ2-1, with a possible D match to TRBD1 (6 bases). The CDR3 nucleotides are TGTGCCAGCAGCGCCCCCAGGGGCATCAATGAGCAGTTCTTC. Protein sequence: CASSAPRGINEQFF.